Each of the 32 T cell receptor beta chains below was sequenced from the same sample in a study of T cell responses to AZD1222 COVID-19 vaccine. The protocol was immunoSEQ multiplex PCR, while the TCRdb copy is restricted to in-frame clones and leaves out a portion. The repertoire holds 90,000 to 120,000 clones, with 70% to 90% as singletons. The sequencing used peripheral blood, collected 28 days after the second AZD1222 dose. These receptor sequences come from an adult who received the AZD1222 COVID-19 vaccine.

The chain joins TRBV28 to TRBJ1-1; D unresolved. Trimming stripped 8 bases from V and 10 bases from J, with 14 bases between. Germline V gene lookup returns CDR1 MDHEN and CDR2 SYDVKM. The CDR3 runs 11 residues. The CDR3 nucleotides are TGTGCCAGCCAGAGCGTGGATGGAGCTTTCTTT. It yields the protein CASQSVDGAFF.

This chain joins TRBV29-1 and TRBJ2-7; D unclear. The germline V gene has CDR1 SQVTM and CDR2 ANQGSEA. This CDR3 contains 12 residues. Trimming left V 1 base short and J 6 bases short, with 10 bases between. This CDR3 is CSVEVSVGEQYF. The CDR3 nucleotides read TGCAGCGTTGAAGTGTCAGTTGGCGAGCAGTACTTC.

This clone is a singleton in its sample. The rearrangement uses TRBV5-4 and TRBJ2-2; D remains ambiguous. In germline, CDR1 is SGHNT, CDR2 YYREEE (reference sequence). The V gene lost 3 bases and the J gene lost 2 bases, with 11 bases spanning the gap. This CDR3 comprises 15 residues. The CDR3 nucleotides are TGTGCCAGCAGCTCACGGACCGTTAACACCGGGGAGCTGTTTTTT. This translates into CASSSRTVNTGELFF.

The V and J genes are TRBV19 and TRBJ1-3; TRBD1 matches at 10 bases. The CDR3 totals 17 residues. In germline, CDR1 is LNHDA, CDR2 SQIVND (reference sequence). V shed 4 bases, J shed 0 bases, and the junction held 6 bases outside the gene matches. The CDR3 DNA reads as TGTGCCAGTAGTAAGGACAGGGGGGCATCCTCTGGAAACACCATATATTTT. Encoded protein: CASSKDRGASSGNTIYF.

The J gene is TRBJ1-1, the V gene TRBV10-3, with TRBD1 identical over 8 bases. Per the germline V gene, CDR1 is ENHRY and CDR2 is SYGVKD. V lost 10 bases, J lost 3 bases, and 10 bases stayed unmatched. CDR3 size: 14 residues. CDR3 DNA: TGTGCCACTCTGCAGGGGGCCCGGGACACTGAAGCTTTCTTT. Amino acid sequence: CATLQGARDTEAFF.

The CDR3 protein is CASSQRRVSYEQYF. The CDR3 nucleotides are TGTGCCAGCAGCCAACGCAGGGTATCCTACGAGCAGTACTTC. This chain joins TRBV3-1 (or the pseudogene TRBV3-2) and TRBJ2-7; perhaps TRBD1 as D (5 bases). CDR3 length: 14 amino acids. Trimming took 2 bases from V and 1 from J, leaving 9 bases between them. Germline V gene data show CDR1 as LGHDT and CDR2 as YNNKEL (reference sequence).

This clone was seen more than once but under ten times. CDR3 region: CASSEAQGAGELFF. Written as DNA, the CDR3 is TGTGCCAGCAGTGAGGCACAGGGGGCCGGGGAGCTGTTTTTT. The V call is TRBV6-4, the J call TRBJ2-2; 8 bases are a match to TRBD1. CDR1 is MRHNA, CDR2 SNTAGT, per germline. This CDR3 has 14 amino acids. Trimming at V came to 3 bases and at J to 6 bases, leaving 3 bases not matched to a gene.

The chain combines TRBV4-1 with TRBJ1-4, with 8 bases matching TRBD1. Germline CDR1 MGHRA, CDR2 YSYEKL. Trimming cost V 3 bases and J 2 bases; bases outside gene matches: 5. This CDR3 comprises 16 residues. The CDR3 is CASSQPYRGTNEKLFF. The CDR3 nucleotides are TGCGCCAGCAGCCAGCCATACAGGGGGACTAATGAAAAACTGTTTTTT.

J is TRBJ1-1 and V is TRBV11-2; D not resolved. The CDR3 extends over 15 amino acids. Germline-derived CDR1 and CDR2 are SGHAT and FQNNGV. V lost 5 bases and J 0 bases, leaving 13 bases between the germline ends. This CDR3 is CASSPRLKVNTEAFF. CDR3 bases: TGTGCCAGCAGCCCGCGGCTGAAGGTGAACACTGAAGCTTTCTTT.

The chain has TRBV5-1 and TRBJ1-1; 7 positions agree with TRBD1. The CDR3 consists of 13 residues. V lost 2 bases and J lost 3; bases outside the gene matches: 1. Per the germline V gene, CDR1 is SGHRS and CDR2 is YFSETQ. CDR3 amino acids: CASSFTGDTEAFF. CDR3 DNA: TGCGCCAGCAGCTTTACAGGGGACACTGAAGCTTTCTTT.

This clone was observed once. The gene calls are TRBV28 and TRBJ2-7; TRBD1 matches 7 bases. V lost 2 bases and J lost 1; bases outside the gene matches: 11. Germline values: CDR1 MDHEN, CDR2 SYDVKM. There are 17 residues in the CDR3. As DNA, the CDR3 is TGTGCCAGCAGTTTAGAACGACAGGGATACCCTTCCTACGAGCAGTACTTC. It encodes CASSLERQGYPSYEQYF. Full variable domain (missing parts from reference TRBV28 and TRBJ2-7): DVKVTQSSRYLVKRTGEKVFLECVQDMDHENMFWYRQDPGLGLRLIYFSYDVKMKEKGDIPEGYSVSREKKERFSLILESASTNQTSMYLCASSLERQGYPSYEQYFGPGTRLTVT.

This sequence joins TRBV24-1 and TRBJ2-5; D is unclear. The CDR3 extends over 11 amino acids. V lost 4 bases to trimming and J lost 5 bases, with 4 bases between them. Germline V CDR1 and CDR2: KGHDR, SFDVKD. The CDR3 is CATSDTETQYF. The CDR3 nucleotides read TGTGCCACCAGTGACACTGAGACCCAGTACTTC.

This chain joins TRBV19 and TRBJ1-5; no clear D. The V end lost 7 bases, the J end lost 1 base, and 14 bases lay between the germline ends. The CDR3 covers 15 residues. The germline CDR1 and CDR2 sequences are LNHDA and SQIVND (reference sequence). This chain's CDR3 is CASTAGGMSNQPQHF. The CDR3 DNA sequence: TGTGCCAGTACCGCGGGAGGGATGAGCAATCAGCCCCAGCATTTT.

A few counts support this clone. The V and J genes are TRBV12-3 or TRBV12-4 and TRBJ1-2; D is perhaps TRBD1 (5 bases). This CDR3 is 13 amino acids long. Trimming stripped 5 bases from V and 4 bases from J, with 11 bases between. CDR3 residues: CASSGGVRYGYTF. Written as DNA, the CDR3 is TGTGCCAGCAGTGGGGGGGTTCGCTATGGCTACACCTTC.

V gene TRBV19 combines with J gene TRBJ1-1, with TRBD1 matching over 10 bases. Trimming removed 5 bases from V and 7 bases from J; junction bases left unmatched: 7. The CDR3 covers 14 residues. From germline, CDR1 is LNHDA and CDR2 SQIVND (reference sequence). In DNA form, the CDR3 reads TGTGCCAGTAGTGTGACAGGGGGCCTCGGTGAAGCTTTCTTT. It translates to CASSVTGGLGEAFF.

This chain uses TRBV7-6 with TRBJ1-1; 10 positions agree with TRBD1. V dropped 5 bases and J dropped 1; count of bases not matched to a gene: 4. The CDR3 is 15 residues long. The germline gives CDR1 SGHVS, CDR2 FNYEAQ. As DNA, the CDR3 is TGTGCCAGCAGCCCCCGACAGGGGGCGAACACTGAAGCTTTCTTT. Protein: CASSPRQGANTEAFF.

The J gene is TRBJ2-2, the V gene TRBV2; possibly TRBD1 or TRBD2 for D (5 bases each). The V end was cut by 10 bases, the J end by 4 bases, with 13 bases between. The CDR3 sequence is 13 residues long. Germline V gives CDR1 SNHLY, CDR2 FYNNEI. CDR3 nucleotide sequence: TGTGCCACAATTCCGGGACCCACCGGGGAGCTGTTTTTT. Its protein product is CATIPGPTGELFF. Full variable domain (outside the CDR3, taken from reference TRBV2 and TRBJ2-2): EPEVTQTPSHQVTQMGQEVILRCVPISNHLYFYWYRQILGQKVEFLVSFYNNEISEKSEIFDDQFSVERPDGSNFTLKIRSTKLEDSAMYFCATIPGPTGELFFGEGSRLTVL.

This clone was detected only once. The chain links TRBV18 to TRBJ1-4; tentative D call: TRBD1 (6 bases). Trimming removed 0 bases at V and 0 bases at J, with 14 bases between. This CDR3 has 18 amino acids. Looked up from germline, CDR1 is KGHSH and CDR2 is LQKENI. The CDR3 coding sequence is TGTGCCAGCTCACCACCGCAGGGGCCGGCTGCAACTAATGAAAAACTGTTTTTT. This gives the protein CASSPPQGPAATNEKLFF. The entire variable domain, with the rest obtained from reference TRBV18 and TRBJ1-4, is as follows: NAGVMQNPRHLVRRRGQEARLRCSPMKGHSHVYWYRQLPEEGLKFMVYLQKENIIDESGMPKERFSAEFPKEGPSILRIQQVVRGDSAAYFCASSPPQGPAATNEKLFFGSGTQLSVL.

This sequence joins TRBV5-1 and TRBJ2-1; 9 bases fit TRBD1. Trimming took 5 bases from V and 7 from J; bases not matched to a gene: 4. The germline CDR1 and CDR2 sequences are SGHRS and YFSETQ. CDR3 length: 13 residues. CDR3 sequence: CASSLQGANEQFF. As DNA, the CDR3 is TGCGCCAGCAGTCTACAGGGGGCGAATGAGCAGTTCTTC.

This clone turned up a few times. This sequence joins TRBV27 and TRBJ1-6; D gene uncertain. V lost 6 bases, J lost 6 bases, and 9 bases lay in between. The CDR3 sequence is 13 residues long. Looked up from germline, CDR1 is MNHEY and CDR2 is SMNVEV (reference sequence). The CDR3, as DNA: TGTGCCAGCAGCGGGCCTATTAATTCACCCCTCCACTTT. Its protein product is CASSGPINSPLHF.

This clone was detected once. The chain combines TRBV28 with TRBJ2-6; tentative D call: TRBD1 (6 bases). The CDR3 covers 16 residues. Trimming left V 6 bases short and J 0 bases short, with 12 bases between. CDR1 MDHEN and CDR2 SYDVKM come from the germline V gene. The CDR3 loop reads CASSTGHISGANVLTF. DNA for the CDR3: TGTGCCAGCAGCACGGGACATATCTCTGGGGCCAACGTCCTGACTTTC. The full variable domain, with the rest looked up from reference TRBV28 and TRBJ2-6, is DVKVTQSSRYLVKRTGEKVFLECVQDMDHENMFWYRQDPGLGLRLIYFSYDVKMKEKGDIPEGYSVSREKKERFSLILESASTNQTSMYLCASSTGHISGANVLTFGAGSRLTVL.

CDR3 residues: CASRPSGQGETQYF. CDR3 DNA sequence: TGTGCCAGCAGACCTTCGGGACAGGGGGAGACCCAGTACTTC. The genes are TRBV25-1 and TRBJ2-5; 10 nucleotides line up with TRBD1. The length of the CDR3 is 14 residues. V lost 6 bases to trimming and J lost 5 bases; unmatched junction nucleotides: 6. Germline V gene sequence: CDR1 MGHDK, CDR2 SYGVNS.

The table lists this clone with a few counts. The V and J genes are TRBV4-1 and TRBJ1-6; unclear D gene. Trimming shortened V by 2 bases and J by 8 bases, and 10 bases separated the two germline ends. Per germline, CDR1 MGHRA and CDR2 YSYEKL. The CDR3 runs 14 residues. CDR3 sequence reads: CASSQRTSDSPLHF. The CDR3 DNA reads TGCGCCAGCAGCCAACGGACTTCGGATTCACCCCTCCACTTT.

The CDR3, as DNA: TGTGCCAGCAGCGGATTAGCGGGGGGTTCTTCAGATACGCAGTATTTT. Protein sequence: CASSGLAGGSSDTQYF. This chain joins TRBV9 and TRBJ2-3, with 10 bases that match TRBD2. CDR3 length: 16 amino acids. CDR1 is SGDLS and CDR2 is YYNGEE in the germline V gene. V gave up 3 bases and J gave up 4 bases; unmatched junction bases: 8.

The rearrangement links TRBV10-3 to TRBJ1-1; perhaps TRBD1 as D (5 bases). The CDR3 covers 14 residues. Germline V gene data show CDR1 as ENHRY and CDR2 as SYGVKD. Trimming shortened V by 2 bases and J by 5 bases, and 12 bases separated the two germline ends. The CDR3 nucleotides read TGTGCCATCAGTGAGCCGGACAAAGGGACTGAAGCTTTCTTT. This encodes CAISEPDKGTEAFF.

This chain links TRBV7-8 with TRBJ2-7; TRBD1 is a possible D gene (5 bases). The CDR3 length is 14 residues. Germline V gene sequence: CDR1 SGHVS, CDR2 FQNEAQ. The ends were cut back, 3 bases at V and 1 base at J, with 10 bases in the middle. In DNA, the CDR3 is TGTGCCAGCAGCTTTTTGACAGATTCCTACGAGCAGTACTTC. It encodes CASSFLTDSYEQYF.

The chain recombines TRBV3-1 (or the pseudogene TRBV3-2) with TRBJ2-7, with D possibly being TRBD1 (6 bases). Germline V lookup: CDR1 LGHDT, CDR2 YNNKEL (reference sequence). The CDR3 contains 16 residues. The germline V and J ends were trimmed by 2 bases and 0 bases, with 14 bases remaining between them. The CDR3 protein is CASSQPGQFHSYEQYF. For the CDR3, the DNA is TGTGCCAGCAGCCAACCTGGACAGTTCCACTCCTACGAGCAGTACTTC.

The CDR3: CASSVGPTGADTQYF. DNA for the CDR3: TGTGCCAGCAGCGTAGGGCCGACCGGGGCAGATACGCAGTATTTT. The gene calls are TRBV9 and TRBJ2-3; TRBD2 might be the D (5 bases). CDR3 length equals 15 residues. The V and J ends lost 0 bases and 4 bases respectively, with 12 bases between them. Germline values: CDR1 SGDLS, CDR2 YYNGEE.

V is TRBV6-2 or TRBV6-3 and J is TRBJ1-1, with TRBD1 matching over 8 bases. Germline trimming cut 0 bases from V and 1 base from J; bases unmatched to any gene: 7. This CDR3 comprises 17 residues. CDR1 and CDR2 from the germline V gene are MNHEY and SVGEGT. The CDR3 DNA is TGTGCCAGCAGTTACTCTACAGGGGGGTCCTCGAACACTGAAGCTTTCTTT. Protein: CASSYSTGGSSNTEAFF.

V gene TRBV6-6 combines with J gene TRBJ1-5; D is unclear. The CDR3 has 13 residues. CDR1 is MNHNY, CDR2 SVGAGI, per germline (reference sequence). Trimming pared 2 bases from V and 7 bases from J, leaving 9 bases between. CDR3 loop: CASSYLDSQPQHF. The CDR3 DNA is TGTGCCAGCAGTTACCTTGACTCCCAGCCCCAGCATTTT.

In this sample, this clone turned up a few times. The rearrangement joins TRBV19 to TRBJ2-3; 7 bases match TRBD1. The CDR3 totals 14 residues. Trimming removed 3 bases from V and 6 bases from J; junction bases left unmatched: 6. The germline gives CDR1 LNHDA, CDR2 SQIVND (reference sequence). The DNA of the CDR3 is TGTGCCAGTAGTATCCGACAGGGTGGGGATACGCAGTATTTT. Amino acids: CASSIRQGGDTQYF.

V is TRBV4-2 and J is TRBJ1-1; 9 bases match TRBD1. This CDR3 spans 16 amino acids. V shed 6 bases, J shed 4 bases, and the junction held 12 bases outside the gene matches. Per germline, CDR1 LGHNA and CDR2 YNFKEQ. CDR3 in DNA: TGTGCCAGCAGTGTGGAGGGGGGACAGGGACGCACTGAAGCTTTCTTT. Its protein product is CASSVEGGQGRTEAFF.